This record concerns one T cell receptor beta chain sequence. This clone has only a few counts. This receptor's antigen is unknown. No quality values exist for individual bases; no much larger clone is one base distant. This entry comes from a study of cytomegalovirus exposure and HLA in healthy donors (dated by TCRdb to the late 2010s). For context, the study as a whole: An earlier analysis of roughly 500 of the donors reported approximately 300 Gb of sequence data and around 110 million unique TCR beta sequences obtained from about 170 million T cells. An early release covering approximately 600 HLA-typed donors comprised 250 to 350 gigabases of sequencing data and 65 million to 100 million unique TCR sequences. Among the roughly 400 genotyped donors, about 83% belonged to the genetic ancestry cluster associated with self-reported Caucasian donors. The study aimed to test whether signatures of past pathogen exposure could be identified by cataloging public T cell receptors. Using immunosequencing, the study profiled T cell repertoires from around 680 subjects and related those repertoires to cytomegalovirus serostatus. Besides the first cohort of around 670 subjects, a separate validation cohort made up of roughly 130 different subjects was used. To predict cytomegalovirus infection status, the study brought together high-throughput TCR immunosequencing, statistical association of individual TCRs with disease status, and machine learning. To study patterns of TCR occurrence, a later analysis re-analyzed previously published TCR beta repertoires from hundreds of donors and added high-resolution HLA genotyping. Rather than drawing on any new phenotypic data, the later analysis identified candidate immune exposures from TCR beta sequences and the way those sequences occurred across donors. In an earlier analysis of over 550 of the donors, high-throughput TCR beta sequencing was used to judge whether each TCR beta V gene segment behaved as functional or pseudogenic. Donor age, sex, ethnicity and CMV serostatus were collected together with the repertoire data. A later genetic analysis took genome-wide SNP genotypes for about 55% of the 666 donors and used that subset as a discovery cohort. Every discovery cohort repertoire had been produced on one sequencing platform. HLA typing covered class I and class II loci at four-digit resolution. The number of donors typed differed by locus, with about 620-630 for A, B, C, DRB1 and DQB1, around 520 for DQA1, 600 to 610 for DPA1, and approximately 470 for DPB1. Four or five DR-DQ haplotypes were handled as single units for association and clustering, since linkage in the cohort was strong. Across approximately 400 genotyped donors of the cohort, an average of about 240,000 unique TCR beta nucleotide sequences per donor were sequenced, and about a sixth of those sequences were non-productive.

The cohort was made up of approximately 670 healthy bone marrow donors. At the time of sampling, every cohort member was nominally healthy, though immune exposures that went unrecorded were likely present. The donor was CMV seronegative and was included in the group of several hundred seronegative cohort members. A peripheral blood sample was provided by each donor, and peripheral blood mononuclear cells were used for TCR beta sequencing. Genomic DNA extraction from the blood cell samples was performed with the Qiagen DNeasy Blood Extraction Kit. The library was made by the immunoSEQ multiplex PCR assay. The multiplex PCR relied on a mix of 60 forward primers for TCR Vbeta segments and 13 reverse primers for TCR Jbeta segments. A multiplex PCR assay on genomic DNA amplified the CDR3 region of rearranged TCR beta genes. On the Illumina HiSeq System, the amplified TCR beta libraries were sequenced as 87-base-pair reads. Under the source paper's analysis protocol: Across the 600 to 700 repertoires, a later analysis counted 60 million to 90 million unique TCR beta chains, approximately 12 million of which were shared by at least two donors. Raw reads were error-corrected and collapsed into unique sequences with a nearest-neighbor algorithm that merged closely related sequences to remove PCR and sequencing errors. To assign V, D and J gene segments, CDR3 sequences were aligned to IMGT reference sequences. For a sequence to be retained, a match of at least six nucleotides was required to both a V gene segment and a J gene segment. A rearrangement was called productive if the CDR3 had no stop codons and remained in frame with V and J, and every other rearrangement was called non-productive. CDR3 was defined according to IMGT convention as the region running from the second conserved V-encoded cysteine to the conserved J-encoded phenylalanine. The earlier analysis of about 530 of the donors excluded any sequence lacking an unambiguous match to a single V gene segment. In an earlier analysis of a few hundred of the donors, a V segment was called functional when productive rearrangements were above 56.7%, and segregating when the standard deviation between donors exceeded 5%. A statistical classification framework was built to diagnose cytomegalovirus status from the catalog of TCR beta chain sequences. A later analysis assigned V and J genes by comparing TCR nucleotide sequences with IMGT/GENE-DB human TR gene sequences. Using the TCRdist pipeline, a later analysis assigned CDR3 sequences along with most-parsimonious VDJ recombination scenarios. A later analysis defined each TCR beta chain by its CDR3 amino acid sequence plus V-gene family, and excluded reads lacking a unique V-gene family. In a later analysis, approximately 590 highly shared, low-generation-probability nucleotide sequences were removed to address suspected cross-contamination and a sequencing artifact. In a later analysis, a clonal expansion index for each public chain was calculated from normalized within-repertoire ranks of inferred template counts. A later analysis computed generation probabilities with a VDJ recombination model fitted to out-of-frame rearrangements, and checked the results against IGoR. A later analysis scored TCR-TCR, TCR-HLA and TCR-CMV co-occurrence with hypergeometric tests, applying a repertoire-size bias correction to TCR pairs. To estimate false discovery rates, a later analysis permuted the HLA or CMV assignments 20 times. In a later analysis, co-occurring TCRs were grouped using DBSCAN, with TCRdist sequence similarity added in when clustering inside HLA-allele-positive subsets. For co-occurrence clustering, repertoires with fewer than 30,000 or more than 120,000 public chains were excluded, along with roughly five repertoires with anomalous nucleotide sharing. What TCRdb holds here is the immuneACCESS table cut down to in-frame rearrangements. Part of the clones is not present; checked against another copy, under half of the missing clones reflect an unresolved V gene, and the others are unexplained. V, J and clone size derive from that table, while D and trimming were established from the DNA sequence. Within this sample are roughly 130,000 clones, with nearly 85% of them counted one time only. The ten largest account for roughly 1.2% of the sample.

On the study overall, not on this receptor specifically: Specific HLA alleles were associated with some 15,000 TCR beta sequences at a false discovery rate of 0.05 in a later analysis. In a later genetic analysis, a missense DCLRE1C variant was associated with V-gene and J-gene trimming of TCR beta chains, and the association was replicated in an independent cohort. A later analysis reported that several top co-occurrence clusters appeared linked to parvovirus B19, influenza, CMV and Epstein-Barr virus. This cohort had only TCR beta chains sequenced, and the lack of alpha or paired-chain data limited which features could be detected. A later analysis found that HLA-associated TCR beta chains were more clonally expanded and had lower generation probabilities than equally common non-associated chains. The earlier analysis of some 540 of the donors excluded approximately 17 rarely observed V segments, including chromosome 9 orphons, because counts were too low. While some public TCRs were present in many individuals, most TCR sequences turned up only very rarely across donors. CMV serostatus was the only immune exposure information available for the cohort. According to a later analysis, TCR association rates differed among HLA loci, with DRB1 alleles showing the most associated TCRs and HLA-C alleles showing the fewest. In vitro tests confirmed that a few of the cytomegalovirus-associated TCR beta chains recognize cytomegalovirus antigens. A group of highly shared sequence variants was considered likely to be a technical artifact of the sequencing pipeline. According to the authors, the approach could potentially be generalized to other disease states and immunological phenotypes. A total of some 180 TCR beta chains were listed by the study as associated with cytomegalovirus. Because the 87-base-pair reads could not distinguish some IMGT-functional V segments, including TRBV6-2 and TRBV6-3, those segments were excluded. In both the original and validation cohorts, the classifier was reported to diagnose cytomegalovirus status with high specificity and sensitivity. Sequencing depth was assumed to be roughly uniform across donors in the presence/absence analyses, though that assumption may not hold. A further reported finding was that TCR beta sequences accurately predicted the HLA-A and HLA-B alleles for most subjects in the first cohort. Correlated functional status among segregating V segments might reflect linkage disequilibrium, but an unknown experimental factor could not be ruled out. A later genetic analysis reported fewer N-insertions in productive TCRs among donors in an Asian-associated ancestry cluster than the roughly 620-donor mean. Because HLA typing was missing for some donors at each locus, association tests included only the typed subset. In a later analysis, most CMV-associated TCR beta chains were found to appear HLA-restricted, with HLA associations seemingly driven largely by CMV exposure. Assigning TCR associations to individual alleles was difficult when HLA alleles, especially DR and DQ, strongly co-occurred. An earlier analysis of approximately 530 of the donors showed that most TCR beta V segments appeared in productive rearrangements either about 87% or about 30% of the time, which broadly matched IMGT annotations.

V and J are trimmed by 5 bases and 4 bases, and the gene matches miss 7 bases of the junction. CDR1 and CDR2 (MNHNS, SASEGT) derive from the germline V gene. The CDR3 numbers 14 residues from cysteine through phenylalanine. Only the CDR3 portion is preserved as DNA: 42 bases, with reading frame beginning at the first base. This receptor chain uses TRBV6-1 and TRBJ1-2; 7 junctional bases match TRBD1. The receptor was derived from a boy between 5 and 17 years old in good health and CMV-seronegative. The sequencing sample was made of PBMCs. Here the CDR3 is given as CASSRRDRTYGYTF. The DNA sequence is given as TGTGCCAGCAGTCGGAGGGACAGAACCTATGGCTACACCTTC.